This T cell receptor (beta chain) was captured by sequencing in a study of control samples from healthy donors and cancer patients. The CDR3 length is 11 residues. With 7 bases removed from V and 0 bases from J, the gap between germline ends came to 7 bases. The germline CDR1 and CDR2 sequences are GTSNPN and SVGIG (reference sequence). Only in-frame clones appear in the TCRdb table, and some are missing; sequencing was by immunoSEQ multiplex PCR. Among 150,000 to 200,000 clones listed, more than 90% were seen once. V and J are TRBV30 and TRBJ2-7; D is possibly TRBD2 (5 bases). The sequence was obtained from a man younger than 45 in good health. What was sequenced was blood. As DNA, the CDR3 is TGTGCCTCGGGGAGCTCCTACGAGCAGTACTTC. It is translated as CASGSSYEQYF. Full variable domain (outside the CDR3, taken from reference TRBV30 and TRBJ2-7): SQTIHQWPATLVQPVGSPLSLECTVEGTSNPNLYWYRQAAGRGLQLLFYSVGIGQISSEVPQNLSASRPQDRQFILSSKKLLLSDSGFYLCASGSSYEQYFGPGTRLTVT.